The 13 T cell receptor beta chains given below trace back to one sample, sequenced in a study of blood T cell repertoires in COVID-19. Repertoires were generated with immunoSEQ multiplex PCR, while TCRdb's copy carries only in-frame clones and drops some. The sample has approximately 240,000 clones; 90% to 95% are singletons. The sequenced sample was PBMCs or T cells enriched from blood (not recorded which). These receptors came from a woman aged 18 to 35 who had recovered from COVID-19.

The rearrangement links TRBV11-2 to TRBJ1-2; no definite D call. Trimming removed 1 base from V and 4 bases from J, with 7 bases in between. The length of the CDR3 is 13 residues. The V gene's germline CDR1 is SGHAT and CDR2 FQNNGV. The CDR3 here is CASSLGTRYGYTF. CDR3 DNA: TGTGCCAGCAGCTTAGGGACTCGCTATGGCTACACCTTC.

The chain recombines TRBV29-1 with TRBJ1-1; 10 bases line up with TRBD1. This CDR3 is 15 amino acids long. Per the germline V gene, CDR1 is SQVTM and CDR2 is ANQGSEA. With V trimmed by 7 bases and J by 8 bases, 16 bases remained unmatched. CDR3 in DNA: TGCAGCGGGACTACGGGACAGGGGATAGTAGAGGAAGCTTTCTTT. Translated, it gives CSGTTGQGIVEEAFF.

This chain joins TRBV28 and TRBJ1-1, with 7 bases lining up with TRBD1. CDR1 and CDR2 from the germline V gene are MDHEN and SYDVKM. The CDR3 runs to 13 residues. The V and J ends lost 6 bases and 4 bases, in that order; junction bases with no gene match: 5. This CDR3 is CASRTGEVTEAFF. In DNA form, the CDR3 reads TGTGCCAGCAGAACAGGGGAGGTCACTGAAGCTTTCTTT.

The chain is built from TRBV19 and TRBJ1-5; the match to TRBD1 covers 7 bases. The CDR3 length is 14 residues. J gave up 7 bases and V 5 bases, and 8 bases lay outside the gene matches. Germline V gene sequence: CDR1 LNHDA, CDR2 SQIVND (reference sequence). CDR3 sequence (DNA): TGTGCCAGTAGTTACAGGGGTTTTCAGCAGCCCCAGCATTTT. It encodes CASSYRGFQQPQHF.

The chain uses TRBV9 and TRBJ1-2, with D tentatively TRBD1 (5 bases). The CDR3 is 14 residues long. In germline, CDR1 is SGDLS, CDR2 YYNGEE. V was shortened by 0 bases and J by 7 bases, with 13 bases between the two germline ends. CDR3: CASSVDQGLGGYTF. The DNA of the CDR3 is TGTGCCAGCAGCGTAGACCAGGGCCTTGGTGGCTACACCTTC.

The V gene is TRBV5-1, the J gene TRBJ2-5; D remains ambiguous. CDR1 and CDR2 from the germline V gene are SGHRS and YFSETQ. With 2 bases removed from V and 5 bases from J, the gap between germline ends came to 10 bases. The CDR3 sequence is 13 residues long. CDR3 loop: CASSFPNTETQYF. DNA for the CDR3: TGCGCCAGCAGCTTCCCGAACACCGAGACCCAGTACTTC.

The chain couples TRBV12-5 to TRBJ2-3; weak D call: TRBD1 (5 bases). CDR3 length equals 15 residues. Germline V CDR1 and CDR2: LGHNT, FRNRAP. Trimming took 1 base from V and 0 from J, leaving 8 bases between them. The CDR3 DNA is TGTGCTAGTGGTTTGGGACAGTTAAGCACAGATACGCAGTATTTT. Protein: CASGLGQLSTDTQYF.

The genes are TRBV18 and TRBJ1-2; no definite D call. The CDR3 length is 13 residues. V gave up 2 bases and J gave up 3 bases, with 7 bases separating them. Germline values: CDR1 KGHSH, CDR2 LQKENI. This CDR3 is CASSPDWDYGYTF. The CDR3 coding sequence is TGTGCCAGCTCACCAGACTGGGACTATGGCTACACCTTC.

The V and J genes are TRBV5-1 and TRBJ1-2; the match to TRBD1 covers 9 bases. The V and J ends lost 4 bases and 1 base, in that order; junction bases with no gene match: 8. CDR3 length: 16 residues. The V gene's germline CDR1 is SGHRS and CDR2 YFSETQ. The CDR3 nucleotides read TGCGCCAGCAGCAGAACAACAGGGGGCGATAACTATGGCTACACCTTC. As protein: CASSRTTGGDNYGYTF.

The chain combines TRBV4-2 with TRBJ2-5, with D perhaps TRBD2 (6 bases). Trimming took off 0 bases at V and 2 bases at J, with 13 bases between the two ends. Germline CDR1 and CDR2: LGHNA and YNFKEQ. The CDR3 is 16 amino acids. The CDR3 sequence is CASSQEAGRGQETQYF. The CDR3 DNA follows: TGTGCCAGCAGCCAAGAAGCGGGTCGGGGGCAAGAGACCCAGTACTTC.

V usage is TRBV7-9 and J usage is TRBJ2-1; the match to TRBD2 covers 12 bases. V lost 7 bases and J lost 8; bases outside the gene matches: 6. The CDR3 runs 14 residues. Germline CDR1 SEHNR, CDR2 FQNEAQ (reference sequence). The CDR3 protein is CASTASGRGDEQFF. In nucleotides, the CDR3 is TGTGCCAGCACTGCTAGCGGGAGGGGGGATGAGCAGTTCTTC.

This chain links TRBV14 with TRBJ1-1, with a weak D call TRBD1 (5 bases). Trimming removed 1 base at V and 3 bases at J, with 15 bases between. The CDR3 spans 16 residues. Germline V gives CDR1 SGHDN, CDR2 FVKESK. CDR3 amino acids: CASSQVWAGKDTEAFF. The CDR3 DNA reads as TGTGCCAGCAGCCAAGTTTGGGCAGGGAAAGACACTGAAGCTTTCTTT.

This sequence joins TRBV11-2 and TRBJ2-7, with D perhaps matching TRBD2 (5 bases). Trimming removed 2 bases at V and 7 bases at J, with 6 bases between. CDR1 and CDR2 (germline): SGHAT, FQNNGV. CDR3 length: 11 residues. In DNA form, the CDR3 reads TGTGCCAGCAGCTTAACGGGGGAGCAGTACTTC. Translated: CASSLTGEQYF.